The 10 T cell receptor beta chains reported below all come from one sample, sequenced in a study of blood T cell repertoires in COVID-19. The data were produced by immunoSEQ multiplex PCR, yet TCRdb's version contains in-frame clones alone and is incomplete. In the table there are tens of thousands of clones, roughly 84% of which are singletons. The sample taken for sequencing was peripheral blood. The receptors were sampled from a man aged 45-65 years with acute or convalescent COVID-19.

The V call is TRBV11-2, the J call TRBJ2-2, with D tentatively TRBD1 (6 bases). Germline V lookup: CDR1 SGHAT, CDR2 FQNNGV. This CDR3 is 15 amino acids long. The ends were cut back, 4 bases at V and 5 bases at J, with 14 bases in the middle. CDR3 sequence (DNA): TGTGCCAGCAGCTGGGGGCGGCGGCTTACCGGGGAGCTGTTTTTT. Encoded protein: CASSWGRRLTGELFF.

V and J are TRBV11-2 and TRBJ1-2, with no clear D. V was cut by 4 bases and J by 0 bases, with 6 bases left in between. Germline CDR1 SGHAT, CDR2 FQNNGV. The CDR3 length is 13 residues. The CDR3 loop reads CASSSGTNYGYTF. Here the CDR3 DNA reads TGTGCCAGCAGCTCCGGGACTAACTATGGCTACACCTTC.

Notes on this clone: This sample includes further DNA sequences coding for the same CDR3. The J gene is TRBJ2-3, the V gene TRBV5-1, with a tentative D call TRBD1 (6 bases). The CDR3 covers 17 residues. Looked up from germline, CDR1 is SGHRS and CDR2 is YFSETQ. The V end lost 0 bases, the J end lost 3 bases, and 17 bases lay between the germline ends. CDR3 sequence (DNA): TGCGCCAGCAGCTTGGCTCAGGGGATGATGGGAACAGATACGCAGTATTTT. Translating gives CASSLAQGMMGTDTQYF.

This chain links TRBV30 with TRBJ1-2, with D perhaps TRBD1 (6 bases). V gave up 5 bases and J gave up 8 bases, with 12 bases separating them. Per germline, CDR1 GTSNPN and CDR2 SVGIG (reference sequence). The length of the CDR3 is 11 residues. The CDR3 loop reads CAWQGTGGYTF. The DNA of the CDR3 is TGTGCCTGGCAGGGGACCGGAGGCTACACCTTC. The variable domain in full, with the rest retrieved from reference TRBV30 and TRBJ1-2, is SQTIHQWPATLVQPVGSPLSLECTVEGTSNPNLYWYRQAAGRGLQLLFYSVGIGQISSEVPQNLSASRPQDRQFILSSKKLLLSDSGFYLCAWQGTGGYTFGSGTRLTVV.

The chain joins TRBV21-1 to TRBJ1-2. TRBV21-1 counts as a pseudogene. This CDR3 has 14 amino acids. The CDR3 DNA follows: TGTGCCAGCAGCCCCTCGGGATCTAACTATGGCTACACCTTC. This sequence encodes CASSPSGSNYGYTF.

DNA of the CDR3: TGCGCCAGCAGGGATCTAGCGGGGGAGGTCGAGCAGTACTTC. Its translation: CASRDLAGEVEQYF. The J gene is TRBJ2-7, the V gene TRBV4-1; 10 nucleotides line up with TRBD2. The CDR3 totals 14 residues. The V gene end was trimmed by 6 bases and the J gene end by 6 bases; junction bases not matched to a gene: 8. Germline loops: CDR1 MGHRA, CDR2 YSYEKL.

The chain recombines TRBV30 with TRBJ2-7; 7 nucleotides match TRBD2. Looked up from germline, CDR1 is GTSNPN and CDR2 is SVGIG (reference sequence). CDR3 size: 10 residues. CDR3 coding DNA: TGTGCGGGAGGGGTAAGCGAGCAGTACTTC. Protein product: CAGGVSEQYF.

This rearrangement joins TRBV7-2 to TRBJ2-1, with 11 bases matching TRBD2. This CDR3 spans 14 amino acids. The germline CDR1 and CDR2 sequences are SGHTA and FQGNSA. The trim removed 8 bases at V and 10 bases at J, leaving 10 bases unmatched. In DNA, the CDR3 is TGTGCCAGCGGGCTAGCGGGGGGCCGTGTGGAGCAGTTCTTC. It encodes CASGLAGGRVEQFF.

This chain links TRBV9 with TRBJ2-2; 10 bases line up with TRBD1. J was trimmed by 6 bases and V by 3 bases; bases with no gene match: 17. CDR1 SGDLS and CDR2 YYNGEE come from the germline V gene. This CDR3 is 19 amino acids long. DNA of the CDR3: TGTGCCAGCAGCGCCCCCCCCGGACAGGGGGGTGGCTGGGCCGGGGAGCTGTTTTTT. Protein product: CASSAPPGQGGGWAGELFF. The complete variable domain, with remaining parts taken from reference TRBV9 and TRBJ2-2, reads DSGVTQTPKHLITATGQRVTLRCSPRSGDLSVYWYQQSLDQGLQFLIQYYNGEERAKGNILERFSAQQFPDLHSELNLSSLELGDSALYFCASSAPPGQGGGWAGELFFGEGSRLTVL.

The rearrangement links TRBV28 to TRBJ2-5, with 11 bases identical to TRBD2. J gave up 5 bases and V 2 bases, and 19 bases lay outside the gene matches. This CDR3 is built from 20 residues. Per germline, CDR1 MDHEN and CDR2 SYDVKM. This CDR3 is CASSLAPLLAGGGLSETQYF. The CDR3 bases are TGTGCCAGCAGTTTAGCCCCTCTCCTAGCGGGAGGAGGATTGTCGGAGACCCAGTACTTC.